These 29 T cell receptor beta chains came from one sample sequenced in a study of cytomegalovirus exposure and HLA in healthy donors. The PCR contained 60 Vbeta and 13 Jbeta primers. Sequencing was performed with immunoSEQ multiplex PCR; in TCRdb, only in-frame clones are kept and a portion is missing. The table shows about 200,000 clones, with around 80% occurring only once. Sequenced: PBMCs. These TCRs come from a middle-aged man in good health and CMV-seronegative.

The V and J genes are TRBV6-5 and TRBJ2-3, with TRBD2 as a possible D gene (5 bases). The V end was cut by 2 bases, the J end by 8 bases, with 8 bases between. Germline CDR1 MNHEY, CDR2 SVGAGI. This CDR3 region has 12 residues. CDR3 bases: TGTGCCAGCAGTTACGTTGGAGGTACGCAGTATTTT. Translating gives CASSYVGGTQYF.

This clone was recorded a few times. This rearrangement joins TRBV28 to TRBJ1-4, with D maybe TRBD1 (6 bases). Trimming cost V 5 bases and J 8 bases, with 12 bases left between them. From germline, CDR1 is MDHEN and CDR2 SYDVKM. The CDR3 covers 13 residues. The CDR3 spells CASSQGFREKLFF. For the CDR3, the DNA is TGTGCCAGCAGTCAGGGGTTTCGGGAAAAACTGTTTTTT.

The chain links TRBV19 to TRBJ2-3; D may be TRBD1 (6 bases). Looked up from germline, CDR1 is LNHDA and CDR2 is SQIVND (reference sequence). This CDR3 region has 14 residues. V was trimmed by 4 bases and J by 4 bases, leaving 12 bases between them. DNA of the CDR3: TGTGCCAGTAGTAAAAACCCAGGGGCAGATACGCAGTATTTT. It yields the protein CASSKNPGADTQYF.

This rearrangement joins TRBV5-1 to TRBJ2-5; D not certain. The CDR3 has 12 amino acids. The germline V gene has CDR1 SGHRS and CDR2 YFSETQ. V lost 1 base to trimming and J lost 5 bases, with 6 bases between them. This CDR3 is CASSLKSETQYF. The DNA of the CDR3 is TGCGCCAGCAGCTTGAAATCGGAGACCCAGTACTTC.

CDR3 nucleotide sequence: TGTGCCAGCAGCCCGAGCACAGATACGCAGTATTTT. Translation gives CASSPSTDTQYF. J is TRBJ2-3 and V is TRBV7-9, with D uncertain. The CDR3 loop spans 12 amino acids. Germline V CDR1 and CDR2: SEHNR, FQNEAQ (reference sequence). Between the trimmed V and J ends, which lost 5 bases and 0 bases, there was a span of 3 bases.

This clone was observed once. The CDR3 does not close with the conserved phenylalanine or tryptophan, likely indicating a read error. This chain links TRBV30 with TRBJ2-7, with TRBD2 identical over 13 bases. The CDR3 runs to 14 residues. V lost 7 bases to trimming and J lost 3 bases; unmatched junction nucleotides: 6. Germline assignment: CDR1 GTSNPN and CDR2 SVGIG (reference sequence). The CDR3 loop is CAFRTSGRGYEQYL. DNA for the CDR3: TGTGCCTTCCGGACTAGCGGGAGAGGCTACGAGCAGTACCTC.

The J gene is TRBJ2-6, the V gene TRBV18, with a tentative D call TRBD1 (5 bases). This CDR3 comprises 17 residues. V was cut by 1 base and J by 0 bases, with 10 bases left in between. Germline loops: CDR1 KGHSH, CDR2 LQKENI. The CDR3 coding sequence is TGTGCCAGCTCACCACGGGGCAGGAGCTCTGGGGCCAACGTCCTGACTTTC. This gives the protein CASSPRGRSSGANVLTF.

The chain employs TRBV18 and TRBJ1-4; D ambiguous. CDR3 length: 14 residues. Germline lookup yields CDR1 KGHSH and CDR2 LQKENI. Trimming left V 1 base short and J 7 bases short, with 10 bases between. CDR3 bases: TGTGCCAGCTCACCACGGGAGTACGGTGAAAAACTGTTTTTT. The encoded protein is CASSPREYGEKLFF.

This chain connects TRBV5-6 to TRBJ1-2; unclear D gene. The CDR3 spans 12 residues. Germline CDR1 SGHDT, CDR2 YYEEEE. Between the trimmed V and J ends, which lost 4 bases and 4 bases, there was a span of 8 bases. This CDR3 reads CASSRDFYGYTF. In nucleotides, the CDR3 is TGTGCCAGCAGCCGGGATTTCTATGGCTACACCTTC.

This chain links TRBV10-2 with TRBJ2-5, with D maybe TRBD2 (7 bases). The CDR3 is made up of 15 amino acids. Germline values: CDR1 WSHSY, CDR2 SAAADI. V shed 7 bases and J shed 1 base, with 16 bases lying between them. CDR3 protein: CASKGGALPQETQYF. The CDR3 bases are TGCGCCAGCAAAGGGGGGGCCCTCCCCCAAGAGACCCAGTACTTC.

This sequence joins TRBV6-5 and TRBJ2-1, with a possible D match to TRBD1 (5 bases). V was cut by 7 bases and J by 10 bases, with 17 bases left in between. The germline V gene encodes CDR1 MNHEY and CDR2 SVGAGI. CDR3 size: 13 residues. In nucleotides, the CDR3 is TGTGCCAGCAACGCCCTAGTGGGGCCGGAGCAGTTCTTC. As protein: CASNALVGPEQFF.

This chain uses TRBV2 with TRBJ2-1; TRBD2 matches 12 bases. The CDR3 has 15 residues. V was pared by 7 bases and J by 10 bases, with 11 bases of the junction left unmatched. The germline V gene encodes CDR1 SNHLY and CDR2 FYNNEI. CDR3 nucleotides: TGTGCCAGCAAAGTAGAACTAGCGGGAGGAAGGGAGCAGTTCTTC. Protein: CASKVELAGGREQFF. The entire variable domain, with the rest obtained from reference TRBV2 and TRBJ2-1, is as follows: EPEVTQTPSHQVTQMGQEVILRCVPISNHLYFYWYRQILGQKVEFLVSFYNNEISEKSEIFDDQFSVERPDGSNFTLKIRSTKLEDSAMYFCASKVELAGGREQFFGPGTRLTVL.

This clone came up a few times. The chain joins TRBV6-1 to TRBJ1-1; maybe TRBD1 (5 bases). CDR1 MNHNS and CDR2 SASEGT come from the germline V gene. V lost 7 bases and J lost 4, with 13 bases in between. The CDR3 totals 13 residues. DNA of the CDR3: TGTGCCAGCACAGTCAGGGCCGGCACTGAAGCTTTCTTT. Residues: CASTVRAGTEAFF.

This chain connects TRBV5-1 to TRBJ2-5; 11 nucleotides align to TRBD2. Gene TRBJ2-7 matches the end of the DNA better, so the J call may be wrong. The CDR3 has 14 amino acids. Per germline, CDR1 SGHRS and CDR2 YFSETQ. CDR3 amino acids: CASSVSGREYEQYF. CDR3 coding DNA: TGCGCCAGCAGCGTTAGCGGGAGGGAGTACGAGCAGTACTTC.

This clone was observed a handful of times. The V and J genes are TRBV2 and TRBJ1-4; 9 bases are shared with TRBD1. The V gene end was trimmed by 7 bases and the J gene end by 0 bases; junction bases not matched to a gene: 15. From germline, CDR1 is SNHLY and CDR2 FYNNEI. This CDR3 has 19 residues. The CDR3: CASNLKRTGESPTNEKLFF. The CDR3 region has the DNA TGTGCCAGCAACCTCAAGCGGACAGGGGAGTCCCCAACTAATGAAAAACTGTTTTTT.

The chain recombines TRBV28 with TRBJ1-1, with TRBD1 matching over 7 bases. With 11 bases clipped from V and 0 bases from J, the junction kept 6 bases outside the gene matches. Germline V gives CDR1 MDHEN, CDR2 SYDVKM. The CDR3 loop spans 13 amino acids. The CDR3 spells CAATGTVNTEAFF. Here the CDR3 DNA reads TGTGCCGCCACTGGGACAGTGAACACTGAAGCTTTCTTT.

The chain links TRBV5-6 to TRBJ1-2; 7 nucleotides align to TRBD1. This CDR3 has 11 residues. Germline CDR1 is SGHDT and CDR2 is YYEEEE. V was clipped by 3 bases and J by 8 bases; unmatched bases: 1. CDR3 in DNA: TGTGCCAGCAGCTCGACAGGGGGCTACACCTTC. It encodes CASSSTGGYTF.

The genes are TRBV19 and TRBJ1-4; D call uncertain. Germline V gene lookup returns CDR1 LNHDA and CDR2 SQIVND (reference sequence). V shed 7 bases and J shed 8 bases, with 20 bases lying between them. There are 15 residues in the CDR3. The CDR3 sequence is CASTPREGTREKLFF. In DNA form, the CDR3 reads TGTGCCAGTACCCCTCGGGAGGGAACGAGGGAAAAACTGTTTTTT.

This chain uses TRBV9 with TRBJ2-5; D perhaps matches TRBD2 (5 bases). This CDR3 region has 13 residues. Per the germline V gene, CDR1 is SGDLS and CDR2 is YYNGEE. V was cut by 0 bases and J by 5 bases, with 8 bases left in between. CDR3 in amino acids: CASSVDPGETQYF. CDR3 nucleotide sequence: TGTGCCAGCAGCGTAGATCCGGGGGAGACCCAGTACTTC.

CDR3 sequence (DNA): TGTGCCAGCATATTACGGGAGACGGCCGGGGAGCTGTTTTTT. This gives the protein CASILRETAGELFF. The V gene is TRBV2, the J gene TRBJ2-2; tentative D call: TRBD2 (6 bases). The CDR3 totals 14 residues. Deletions cut 7 bases from V and 6 bases from J, with 15 bases between. Germline CDR1 SNHLY, CDR2 FYNNEI.

The chain couples TRBV28 to TRBJ2-5; TRBD1 agrees at 12 bases. Trimming took 5 bases from V and 5 from J; bases not matched to a gene: 12. This CDR3 contains 17 residues. Germline V gene lookup returns CDR1 MDHEN and CDR2 SYDVKM. The CDR3 reads CASSGAMGQGARETQYF. The DNA of the CDR3 is TGTGCCAGCAGTGGAGCCATGGGACAGGGGGCCCGGGAGACCCAGTACTTC.

This sequence joins TRBV11-1 and TRBJ2-5, with 11 bases matching TRBD1. The CDR3 has 15 residues. CDR1 is SGHAT, CDR2 FQDESV, per germline (reference sequence). The ends lost 5 bases at V and 5 bases at J; junction bases unmatched: 7. DNA of the CDR3: TGTGCCAGCAGCATTCGGACAGGGGGCAGGGAGACCCAGTACTTC. Translated: CASSIRTGGRETQYF.

This clone occurred a few times. The chain couples TRBV6-6 to TRBJ2-7; 8 bases line up with TRBD1. This CDR3 spans 13 amino acids. V dropped 10 bases and J dropped 2; count of bases not matched to a gene: 7. Germline V lookup: CDR1 MNHNY, CDR2 SVGAGI (reference sequence). CDR3 residues: CATSDRAAYEQYF. CDR3 in DNA: TGTGCCACCTCGGACAGGGCTGCCTACGAGCAGTACTTC.

The chain joins TRBV7-2 to TRBJ2-1; D perhaps matches TRBD2 (6 bases). The CDR3 covers 15 residues. CDR1 SGHTA and CDR2 FQGNSA come from the germline V gene. V lost 5 bases and J 9 bases, leaving 20 bases between the germline ends. CDR3 loop: CASSTQRAGIIEQFF. CDR3 bases: TGTGCCAGCAGCACCCAAAGGGCGGGGATTATTGAGCAGTTCTTC. The whole variable domain, remainder taken from reference TRBV7-2 and TRBJ2-1, is GAGVSQSPSNKVTEKGKDVELRCDPISGHTALYWYRQSLGQGLEFLIYFQGNSAPDKSGLPSDRFSAERTGGSVSTLTIQRTQQEDSAVYLCASSTQRAGIIEQFFGPGTRLTVL.

The chain joins TRBV7-8 to TRBJ2-1; TRBD1 aligns across 9 bases. CDR1 and CDR2 from the germline V gene are SGHVS and FQNEAQ. After removal of 1 base from V and 4 bases from J, the junction contained 5 bases not matched to a gene. The CDR3 is 16 residues long. Here the CDR3 reads CASSLDDRGNYNEQFF. For the CDR3, the DNA is TGTGCCAGCAGCTTAGACGACAGGGGGAATTACAATGAGCAGTTCTTC.

This clone was seen a few times. This chain uses TRBV28 with TRBJ1-3; TRBD1 aligns across 7 bases. The V segment lost 7 bases and the J segment 4 bases; nucleotides outside the gene matches: 7. The CDR3 loop spans 14 amino acids. Germline values: CDR1 MDHEN, CDR2 SYDVKM. CDR3 loop: CASTLTGTGNTIYF. DNA for the CDR3: TGTGCCAGCACCCTGACAGGGACGGGAAACACCATATATTTT.

The chain combines TRBV29-1 with TRBJ1-1; 9 nucleotides line up with TRBD1. This CDR3 region has 15 residues. Germline CDR1 reads SQVTM; CDR2 reads ANQGSEA. V shed 3 bases, J shed 1 base, and the junction held 6 bases outside the gene matches. Here the CDR3 reads CSVDRTGVGNTEAFF. The DNA of the CDR3 is TGCAGCGTTGATAGGACAGGGGTAGGGAACACTGAAGCTTTCTTT. Based on the CDR3 plus reference TRBV29-1 and TRBJ1-1, the full variable domain is SAVISQKPSRDICQRGTSLTIQCQVDSQVTMMFWYRQQPGQSLTLIATANQGSEATYESGFVIDKFPISRPNLTFSTLTVSNMSPEDSSIYLCSVDRTGVGNTEAFFGQGTRLTVV.

The chain employs TRBV5-5 and TRBJ1-1; TRBD1 agrees at 7 bases. Trimming removed 6 bases from V and 4 bases from J; junction bases left unmatched: 9. Germline V gene sequence: CDR1 SGHKS, CDR2 YYEKEE (reference sequence). This CDR3 is built from 14 residues. CDR3 coding DNA: TGTGCCAGCATTTTAACAGGGGTGGGCACTGAAGCTTTCTTT. It yields the protein CASILTGVGTEAFF.

This clone came up a few times. The V gene is TRBV27, the J gene TRBJ2-7; 9 bases fit TRBD1. Germline CDR1 MNHEY, CDR2 SMNVEV (reference sequence). The CDR3 contains 16 residues. Trimming took 3 bases from V and 1 from J; bases not matched to a gene: 7. The DNA for the CDR3 is TGTGCCAGCAGTTTCCGAGGGACAGGGTTGTCCTACGAGCAGTACTTC. It encodes CASSFRGTGLSYEQYF.